The next 11 T cell receptor beta chains were all read from a single sample in a study of blood T cell repertoires in COVID-19. Profiled with immunoSEQ multiplex PCR; TCRdb holds only in-frame clones, not every one. The table has 100,000 to 150,000 clones, about 94% seen once; the top ten hold approximately 2%. The sequencing sample was made of peripheral blood. These receptor sequences come from a man over 45 with COVID-19, enrolled during active disease.

This clone came up a few times. The chain uses TRBV27 and TRBJ1-6; 9 bases agree with TRBD1. V gave up 5 bases and J gave up 5 bases; unmatched junction bases: 1. This CDR3 contains 14 residues. Germline loops: CDR1 MNHEY, CDR2 SMNVEV (reference sequence). CDR3 sequence (DNA): TGTGCCAGCAGTAGACAGGGGGATAATTCACCCCTCCACTTT. This encodes CASSRQGDNSPLHF.

The rearrangement links TRBV6-5 to TRBJ1-2, with a possible D match to TRBD1 (6 bases). Trimming removed 6 bases from V and 0 bases from J, with 14 bases in between. In germline, CDR1 is MNHEY, CDR2 SVGAGI. The CDR3 is 15 amino acids. CDR3 DNA sequence: TGTGCCAGCAGGCCCAACAGGGAAGCTAACTATGGCTACACCTTC. It is translated as CASRPNREANYGYTF.

The chain carries TRBV6-5 and TRBJ2-3; D is unresolved. V lost 5 bases and J 5 bases, leaving 11 bases between the germline ends. The CDR3 totals 13 residues. Germline V gene lookup returns CDR1 MNHEY and CDR2 SVGAGI. The CDR3 loop reads CASSLSFKDTQYF. The CDR3 DNA reads as TGTGCCAGCAGTCTGAGTTTTAAAGATACGCAGTATTTT.

V gene TRBV5-4 combines with J gene TRBJ1-1, with D uncertain. The CDR3 covers 15 residues. Per the germline V gene, CDR1 is SGHNT and CDR2 is YYREEE (reference sequence). Trimming took 4 bases from V and 0 from J, leaving 13 bases between them. For the CDR3, the DNA is TGTGCCAGCAGCGTGAGGGCAGAGATGAACACTGAAGCTTTCTTT. It yields the protein CASSVRAEMNTEAFF.

The chain employs TRBV5-1 and TRBJ2-2; D not resolved. V lost 4 bases and J 5 bases, leaving 9 bases between the germline ends. There are 13 residues in the CDR3. Germline CDR1 SGHRS, CDR2 YFSETQ. CDR3 residues: CASSTTVTGELFF. In DNA form, the CDR3 reads TGCGCCAGCAGCACCACTGTTACCGGGGAGCTGTTTTTT.

This rearrangement joins TRBV5-1 to TRBJ1-1; 7 bases agree with TRBD1. Trimming took 0 bases from V and 0 from J; bases not matched to a gene: 2. CDR3 length equals 15 residues. Germline lookup yields CDR1 SGHRS and CDR2 YFSETQ. This chain's CDR3 is CASSLGGGVNTEAFF. In DNA, the CDR3 is TGCGCCAGCAGCTTGGGAGGGGGCGTGAACACTGAAGCTTTCTTT.

This rearrangement joins TRBV6-6 to TRBJ2-7; TRBD2 matches 8 bases. From germline, CDR1 is MNHNY and CDR2 SVGAGI (reference sequence). Trimming at V came to 4 bases and at J to 4 bases, leaving 3 bases not matched to a gene. The CDR3 length is 13 residues. The CDR3 protein is CASSFGTSYEQYF. DNA for the CDR3: TGTGCCAGCAGTTTCGGGACTAGTTACGAGCAGTACTTC.

The V gene is TRBV25-1, the J gene TRBJ2-7, with 9 bases identical to TRBD2. V lost 5 bases to trimming and J lost 4 bases; unmatched junction nucleotides: 18. The CDR3 is 18 amino acids. CDR1 MGHDK and CDR2 SYGVNS come from the germline V gene. For the CDR3, the DNA is TGTGCCAGCAGTCCAACCCCCTCGAGCGGGAGGACTGAATACGAGCAGTACTTC. Its translation: CASSPTPSSGRTEYEQYF.

The sample holds a few counts of this clone. The chain uses TRBV6-5 and TRBJ2-3; the match to TRBD1 covers 7 bases. The CDR3 has 14 residues. V gave up 2 bases and J gave up 3 bases; unmatched junction bases: 2. The germline V gene has CDR1 MNHEY and CDR2 SVGAGI. CDR3 coding DNA: TGTGCCAGCAGTTACAGGGGGCCTACAGATACGCAGTATTTT. This sequence encodes CASSYRGPTDTQYF.

The chain has TRBV21-1 and TRBJ1-6. TRBV21-1 corresponds to a pseudogene. CDR3 length: 14 residues. The CDR3, as DNA: TGTGCCAGCAGCAAAGACAGTTTGAGGGCACCCCTCCACTTT. Translation: CASSKDSLRAPLHF.

The chain carries TRBV24-1 and TRBJ2-3; 8 bases align to TRBD1. V shed 1 base and J 5 bases; nucleotides not matched to a gene: 7. The germline V gene has CDR1 KGHDR and CDR2 SFDVKD. This CDR3 comprises 16 residues. The CDR3 nucleotides are TGTGCCACCAGTGATTTCCGACAGGGGCGAAAAGATACGCAGTATTTT. It codes for CATSDFRQGRKDTQYF.